The 20 T cell receptor beta chains listed next were all sequenced from one sample in a study of blood T cell repertoires in COVID-19. Method: immunoSEQ multiplex PCR; TCRdb's copy keeps in-frame clones and lacks some. The table has tens of thousands of clones, roughly 80% seen once; the top ten hold over 6%. Sequenced material: peripheral blood. Source of these receptors: a woman aged 45 to 65 with active or convalescent COVID-19.

The chain has TRBV30 and TRBJ2-5; a weak D match, TRBD1 (6 bases). Germline V lookup: CDR1 GTSNPN, CDR2 SVGIG (reference sequence). The CDR3 has 11 amino acids. V dropped 7 bases and J dropped 5 bases, with 11 bases sitting between them. CDR3 nucleotides: TGTGCCTTCCAGGGGTTTGAGACCCAGTACTTC. It yields the protein CAFQGFETQYF. Full variable domain (missing parts from reference TRBV30 and TRBJ2-5): SQTIHQWPATLVQPVGSPLSLECTVEGTSNPNLYWYRQAAGRGLQLLFYSVGIGQISSEVPQNLSASRPQDRQFILSSKKLLLSDSGFYLCAFQGFETQYFGPGTRLLVL.

The J gene is TRBJ2-7, the V gene TRBV18; possible D gene TRBD1, 6 bases. The V gene lost 3 bases and the J gene lost 6 bases, with 15 bases spanning the gap. CDR3 length: 14 residues. Germline V gene sequence: CDR1 KGHSH, CDR2 LQKENI. The DNA for the CDR3 is TGTGCCAGCTCACCCCCGGGACACCCGTCCGAGCAGTACTTC. This gives the protein CASSPPGHPSEQYF.

There are a few counts of this clone. This chain links TRBV7-2 with TRBJ1-2; D not certain. Trimming cost V 1 base and J 8 bases, with 20 bases left between them. The CDR3 contains 16 residues. The germline gives CDR1 SGHTA, CDR2 FQGNSA. CDR3 protein: CASSLEVSFAGGGYTF. The DNA of the CDR3 is TGTGCCAGCAGCTTAGAAGTGTCGTTCGCTGGAGGGGGCTACACCTTC.

This clone was counted a few times. This sequence joins TRBV6-5 and TRBJ2-2; 8 bases are shared with TRBD2. Trimming cost V 11 bases and J 7 bases; bases outside gene matches: 15. There are 15 residues in the CDR3. Germline CDR1 MNHEY, CDR2 SVGAGI. CDR3 residues: CAVSQAGRGHGELFF. The CDR3 bases are TGTGCCGTATCCCAAGCCGGGAGGGGTCACGGGGAGCTGTTTTTT.

CDR3 protein: CASSQAGLAQETQYF. Written as DNA, the CDR3 is TGCGCCAGCAGCCAAGCGGGACTCGCACAAGAGACCCAGTACTTC. J is TRBJ2-5 and V is TRBV4-1; weak D call: TRBD2 (6 bases). This CDR3 comprises 15 residues. Looked up from germline, CDR1 is MGHRA and CDR2 is YSYEKL. The germline V and J ends were trimmed by 1 base and 2 bases, with 11 bases remaining between them.

V is TRBV6-2 or TRBV6-3 and J is TRBJ1-5, with D uncertain. The CDR3 totals 14 residues. The germline V gene encodes CDR1 MNHEY and CDR2 SVGEGT. The germline V and J ends were trimmed by 2 bases and 1 base, with 6 bases remaining between them. CDR3 protein: CASSYATSNQPQHF. The CDR3 coding sequence is TGTGCCAGCAGTTACGCCACAAGCAATCAGCCCCAGCATTTT.

This clone was detected only once. The J gene is TRBJ1-6, the V gene TRBV5-1; 8 bases agree with TRBD1. CDR1 is SGHRS, CDR2 YFSETQ, per germline. CDR3 size: 15 residues. V trimming: 4 bases; J trimming: 3 bases; junction bases outside the gene matches: 3. The DNA for the CDR3 is TGCGCCAGCAGCCCTGGACAGGGCTATAATTCACCCCTCCACTTT. It encodes CASSPGQGYNSPLHF.

The chain uses TRBV7-8 and TRBJ1-5; TRBD1 is a possible D gene (6 bases). The ends were cut back, 4 bases at V and 5 bases at J, with 18 bases in the middle. There are 16 residues in the CDR3. CDR1 and CDR2 (germline): SGHVS, FQNEAQ. The CDR3 protein is CASSSRQQGVHQPQHF. The CDR3 nucleotides read TGTGCCAGCAGCTCACGTCAACAGGGTGTCCATCAGCCCCAGCATTTT.

CDR3 nucleotide sequence: TGTGCCAGTAGTATCATTAGTCATGCAGACATGAACACTGAAGCTTTCTTT. Its protein is CASSIISHADMNTEAFF. J is TRBJ1-1 and V is TRBV19; D unclear. Germline loops: CDR1 LNHDA, CDR2 SQIVND (reference sequence). Trimming pared 3 bases from V and 0 bases from J, leaving 17 bases between. There are 17 residues in the CDR3.

This clone has a single count. The chain couples TRBV19 to TRBJ1-1, with TRBD1 as a possible D gene (6 bases). Deletions cut 4 bases from V and 1 base from J, with 16 bases between. This CDR3 is 16 amino acids long. Germline V gene lookup returns CDR1 LNHDA and CDR2 SQIVND (reference sequence). CDR3 amino acids: CASSTVGTYSNTEAFF. Written as DNA, the CDR3 is TGTGCCAGTAGTACCGTGGGGACATATTCGAACACTGAAGCTTTCTTT.

The rearrangement joins TRBV2 to TRBJ1-2; D not resolved. The CDR3 totals 14 residues. CDR1 SNHLY and CDR2 FYNNEI come from the germline V gene. Between the trimmed V and J ends, which lost 7 bases and 2 bases, there was a span of 14 bases. CDR3 sequence (DNA): TGTGCCAGCACCCCGGTCCAGGCGAACTATGGCTACACCTTC. Protein sequence: CASTPVQANYGYTF. The variable domain in full, completed from reference TRBV2 and TRBJ1-2, reads EPEVTQTPSHQVTQMGQEVILRCVPISNHLYFYWYRQILGQKVEFLVSFYNNEISEKSEIFDDQFSVERPDGSNFTLKIRSTKLEDSAMYFCASTPVQANYGYTFGSGTRLTVV.

This clone was recorded only once. The chain has TRBV18 and TRBJ1-4; D is unclear. CDR1 is KGHSH and CDR2 is LQKENI in the germline V gene. V lost 9 bases, J lost 7 bases, and 15 bases lay in between. The CDR3 runs 13 residues. The CDR3 here is CASSGQSSEKLFF. The CDR3 DNA follows: TGTGCCAGTTCTGGGCAGAGTAGTGAAAAACTGTTTTTT.

The chain has TRBV11-2 and TRBJ2-1, with 11 bases aligning to TRBD2. The length of the CDR3 is 14 residues. Trimming removed 6 bases from V and 2 bases from J; junction bases left unmatched: 0. Germline V gene sequence: CDR1 SGHAT, CDR2 FQNNGV. The CDR3 here is CASRLAGAYNEQFF. Written as DNA, the CDR3 is TGTGCCAGCAGACTAGCGGGGGCCTACAATGAGCAGTTCTTC.

The chain is built from TRBV19 and TRBJ1-2; 9 bases align to TRBD1. The V gene end was trimmed by 7 bases and the J gene end by 4 bases; junction bases not matched to a gene: 4. From germline, CDR1 is LNHDA and CDR2 SQIVND (reference sequence). This CDR3 has 13 amino acids. The CDR3 DNA sequence: TGTGCCAGTATTTCACAGGGGGCCTATGGCTACACCTTC. This sequence encodes CASISQGAYGYTF.

The rearrangement joins TRBV19 to TRBJ2-7; D may be TRBD1 (6 bases). Per the germline V gene, CDR1 is LNHDA and CDR2 is SQIVND (reference sequence). Deletions cut 4 bases from V and 5 bases from J, with 12 bases between. This CDR3 is built from 13 residues. CDR3 residues: CASSKQGTDEQYF. The CDR3 coding sequence is TGTGCCAGTAGTAAACAGGGTACGGACGAGCAGTACTTC.

The chain is built from TRBV19 and TRBJ1-5; D is uncertain. The CDR3 sequence is 13 residues long. Looked up from germline, CDR1 is LNHDA and CDR2 is SQIVND (reference sequence). V lost 6 bases and J 9 bases, leaving 15 bases between the germline ends. In DNA form, the CDR3 reads TGTGCCAGTAGATCTCCGAACTCGTCGCCCCAGCATTTT. Encoded protein: CASRSPNSSPQHF.

This clone was found once. This chain joins TRBV7-9 and TRBJ2-7, with TRBD1 identical over 9 bases. CDR1 and CDR2 from the germline V gene are SEHNR and FQNEAQ (reference sequence). The ends lost 5 bases at V and 4 bases at J; junction bases unmatched: 9. The CDR3 extends over 15 amino acids. The chain's CDR3 is CASSRTGTGLYEQYF. Here the CDR3 DNA reads TGTGCCAGCAGCCGTACCGGGACAGGGCTATACGAGCAGTACTTC.

CDR3: CASSPDYYEQYF. The CDR3 region has the DNA TGTGCCAGCTCACCCGACTACTACGAGCAGTACTTC. The chain combines TRBV18 with TRBJ2-7, with D possibly matching TRBD2 (5 bases). This CDR3 contains 12 residues. V lost 3 bases and J 3 bases, leaving 6 bases between the germline ends. Germline values: CDR1 KGHSH, CDR2 LQKENI. The variable domain in full, with the rest retrieved from reference TRBV18 and TRBJ2-7, is NAGVMQNPRHLVRRRGQEARLRCSPMKGHSHVYWYRQLPEEGLKFMVYLQKENIIDESGMPKERFSAEFPKEGPSILRIQQVVRGDSAAYFCASSPDYYEQYFGPGTRLTVT.

The chain employs TRBV18 and TRBJ1-1, with a possible D match to TRBD1 (5 bases). From germline, CDR1 is KGHSH and CDR2 LQKENI. Trimming pared 2 bases from V and 1 base from J, leaving 8 bases between. CDR3 size: 14 residues. The CDR3 spells CASSPNRRNTEAFF. CDR3 nucleotide sequence: TGTGCCAGCTCACCAAACAGGAGGAACACTGAAGCTTTCTTT.

The rearrangement links TRBV19 to TRBJ2-1, with TRBD2 identical over 8 bases. The CDR3 consists of 14 residues. Germline assignment: CDR1 LNHDA and CDR2 SQIVND (reference sequence). The J segment lost 9 bases and the V segment lost 3 bases, leaving 7 bases of the junction unmatched. The CDR3 nucleotides are TGTGCCAGTAGTATTCTTTCGGGAGGGCGTGAGCAGTTCTTC. It yields the protein CASSILSGGREQFF.